These 23 T cell receptor beta chains came from one sample sequenced in a study of OX40 agonist ivuxolimab in advanced cancers. Clones were read by immunoSEQ multiplex PCR, and TCRdb kept only the in-frame ones, dropping some. The table has around 18,000 clones, 83% seen once. Sequencing was performed on CD4+ or CD8+ T cells sorted from blood, taken in a trial of the OX40 agonist ivuxolimab. Source of these receptors: an adult with an advanced solid tumor such as melanoma, head and neck, liver or kidney cancer.

The chain has TRBV5-6 and TRBJ2-4; TRBD2 aligns across 12 bases. With V trimmed by 4 bases and J by 0 bases, 8 bases remained unmatched. Looked up from germline, CDR1 is SGHDT and CDR2 is YYEEEE. The CDR3 has 18 residues. CDR3 in amino acids: CASSHLTSGGVAKNIQYF. The CDR3 nucleotides are TGTGCCAGCAGCCATTTGACTAGCGGGGGCGTAGCCAAAAACATTCAGTACTTC.

This clone was seen only a few times. V usage is TRBV6-1 and J usage is TRBJ2-3; possibly TRBD1 for D (6 bases). The CDR3 contains 13 residues. V was cut by 10 bases and J by 0 bases, with 11 bases left in between. CDR1 and CDR2 (germline): MNHNS, SASEGT. CDR3: CATQTGSTDTQYF. CDR3 DNA: TGTGCCACCCAGACAGGTAGCACAGATACGCAGTATTTT.

The V gene is TRBV28, the J gene TRBJ1-2; D possibly corresponds to TRBD1 (5 bases). Trimming left V 2 bases short and J 2 bases short, with 18 bases between. The CDR3 totals 17 residues. Germline values: CDR1 MDHEN, CDR2 SYDVKM. For the CDR3, the DNA is TGTGCCAGCAGTTTAACCTTACTGACCGGGGGGAACTATGGCTACACCTTC. The encoded protein is CASSLTLLTGGNYGYTF.

The chain combines TRBV7-9 with TRBJ2-1; 8 bases are a match to TRBD2. Germline trimming cut 7 bases from V and 3 bases from J; bases unmatched to any gene: 11. Germline-derived CDR1 and CDR2 are SEHNR and FQNEAQ (reference sequence). CDR3 length: 16 amino acids. The CDR3 loop reads CASTPAGDPRYNEQFF. The CDR3 DNA reads as TGTGCCAGCACCCCAGCGGGAGATCCACGCTACAATGAGCAGTTCTTC.

The chain carries TRBV18 and TRBJ2-1, with 9 bases fitting TRBD2. V shed 3 bases, J shed 3 bases, and the junction held 3 bases outside the gene matches. Germline CDR1 KGHSH, CDR2 LQKENI. The length of the CDR3 is 15 residues. The CDR3 nucleotides read TGTGCCAGCTCACCCCGGACTAGCGACTACAATGAGCAGTTCTTC. It specifies CASSPRTSDYNEQFF.

The DNA for the CDR3 is TGTGCCAGCAGTCCCCCAGCTCCCATGAACACTGAAGCTTTCTTT. The encoded protein is CASSPPAPMNTEAFF. The V gene is TRBV7-2, the J gene TRBJ1-1, with D unresolved. The V end was cut by 6 bases, the J end by 0 bases, with 14 bases between. CDR1 and CDR2 (germline): SGHTA, FQGNSA. The CDR3 runs to 15 residues. The full variable domain, in which reference TRBV7-2 and TRBJ1-1 provide the parts outside the CDR3, is GAGVSQSPSNKVTEKGKDVELRCDPISGHTALYWYRQSLGQGLEFLIYFQGNSAPDKSGLPSDRFSAERTGGSVSTLTIQRTQQEDSAVYLCASSPPAPMNTEAFFGQGTRLTVV.

In this sample, this clone turned up once. The genes are TRBV7-9 and TRBJ2-3; the match to TRBD2 covers 10 bases. The CDR3 contains 14 residues. Trimming removed 4 bases from V and 6 bases from J; junction bases left unmatched: 4. Germline-derived CDR1 and CDR2 are SEHNR and FQNEAQ (reference sequence). CDR3 coding DNA: TGTGCCAGCAGCTCTAGCGGGAGTGTCGATACGCAGTATTTT. This translates into CASSSSGSVDTQYF.

This chain uses TRBV6-6 with TRBJ2-1; 9 nucleotides line up with TRBD1. CDR1 and CDR2 (germline): MNHNY, SVGAGI (reference sequence). This CDR3 has 14 amino acids. V dropped 6 bases and J dropped 7; count of bases not matched to a gene: 7. For the CDR3, the DNA is TGTGCCAGCAGCCGGGACAGGGCGGCTAATGAGCAGTTCTTC. Its protein product is CASSRDRAANEQFF.

The chain combines TRBV28 with TRBJ2-3; D remains unclear. Germline V gene data show CDR1 as MDHEN and CDR2 as SYDVKM. Trimming pared 4 bases from V and 10 bases from J, leaving 12 bases between. This CDR3 has 12 residues. CDR3 amino acids: CASSSLVGSQYF. As DNA, the CDR3 is TGTGCCAGCAGTTCCCTAGTTGGATCGCAGTATTTT.

CDR3 sequence: CASIEGHSSGNTIYF. The CDR3 region has the DNA TGTGCCTCAATAGAGGGACATTCCTCTGGAAACACCATATATTTT. This chain links TRBV19 with TRBJ1-3; a weak D match, TRBD1 (6 bases). Trimming took off 11 bases at V and 0 bases at J, with 17 bases between the two ends. The germline gives CDR1 LNHDA, CDR2 SQIVND (reference sequence). This CDR3 is 15 amino acids long.

This rearrangement joins TRBV5-1 to TRBJ2-1; 13 bases fit TRBD2. V dropped 5 bases and J dropped 10; count of bases not matched to a gene: 6. Germline V gene lookup returns CDR1 SGHRS and CDR2 YFSETQ. CDR3 length equals 14 residues. This chain's CDR3 is CASSRTSGSEEQFF. The CDR3, as DNA: TGCGCCAGCAGTCGGACTAGCGGGAGTGAGGAGCAGTTCTTC.

The chain employs TRBV5-6 and TRBJ1-1; D remains ambiguous. Germline V gene data show CDR1 as SGHDT and CDR2 as YYEEEE. V lost 0 bases and J 5 bases, leaving 8 bases between the germline ends. This CDR3 comprises 13 residues. CDR3 coding DNA: TGTGCCAGCAGCTTGGGCCGGGAAACTGAAGCTTTCTTT. This sequence encodes CASSLGRETEAFF. Combining the CDR3 with reference TRBV5-6 and TRBJ1-1 gives the whole variable domain DAGVTQSPTHLIKTRGQQVTLRCSPKSGHDTVSWYQQALGQGPQFIFQYYEEEERQRGNFPDRFSGHQFPNYSSELNVNALLLGDSALYLCASSLGRETEAFFGQGTRLTVV.

This clone was seen just once. The rearrangement uses TRBV7-2 and TRBJ1-1; D might be TRBD1 (5 bases). Germline V gene lookup returns CDR1 SGHTA and CDR2 FQGNSA. The CDR3 is 13 residues long. V lost 6 bases and J lost 0, with 8 bases in between. CDR3 sequence: CASRIQVNTEAFF. In DNA form, the CDR3 reads TGTGCCAGCAGAATACAGGTGAACACTGAAGCTTTCTTT.

This chain connects TRBV28 to TRBJ2-3; 8 bases fit TRBD1. CDR1 and CDR2 from the germline V gene are MDHEN and SYDVKM. After removal of 6 bases from V and 1 base from J, the junction contained 6 bases not matched to a gene. The CDR3 is 15 amino acids. The CDR3 DNA reads as TGTGCCAGCAGAATTCAGGGGGCGCGCACAGATACGCAGTATTTT. Translation: CASRIQGARTDTQYF.

This chain joins TRBV6-1 and TRBJ2-7, with 13 nucleotides matching TRBD2. The J segment lost 3 bases and the V segment lost 2 bases, leaving 7 bases of the junction unmatched. CDR1 and CDR2 from the germline V gene are MNHNS and SASEGT. CDR3 length: 17 residues. CDR3 in amino acids: CASSENPRTSGGYEQYF. The CDR3 DNA reads TGTGCCAGCAGTGAAAACCCCAGGACTAGCGGGGGCTACGAGCAGTACTTC.

The rearrangement joins TRBV6-5 to TRBJ2-3, with D perhaps given as TRBD1 or TRBD2 (6 bases each). V lost 5 bases and J 4 bases, leaving 13 bases between the germline ends. Per germline, CDR1 MNHEY and CDR2 SVGAGI. This CDR3 spans 14 amino acids. CDR3 DNA sequence: TGTGCCAGCAGTGTAGGGGGGTGGGCAGATACGCAGTATTTT. Residues: CASSVGGWADTQYF.

In its sample, this clone was seen a few times. This chain links TRBV11-2 with TRBJ1-6; D remains unclear. The V end was cut by 1 base, the J end by 14 bases, with 6 bases between. The length of the CDR3 is 11 residues. The germline V gene encodes CDR1 SGHAT and CDR2 FQNNGV. DNA of the CDR3: TGTGCCAGCAGCTTAGGTGGGACCCTCCACTTT. This codes for CASSLGGTLHF. Variable domain in full (rest from reference TRBV11-2 and TRBJ1-6): EAGVAQSPRYKIIEKRQSVAFWCNPISGHATLYWYQQILGQGPKLLIQFQNNGVVDDSQLPKDRFSAERLKGVDSTLKIQPAKLEDSAVYLCASSLGGTLHFGNGTRLTVT.

The V and J genes are TRBV11-2 and TRBJ1-6; no clear D. The CDR3 is made up of 14 amino acids. V was pared by 0 bases and J by 7 bases, with 7 bases between. Germline V gives CDR1 SGHAT, CDR2 FQNNGV. The CDR3 sequence: CASSLEPANSPLHF. In DNA, the CDR3 is TGTGCCAGCAGCTTAGAGCCGGCGAATTCACCCCTCCACTTT.

J is TRBJ2-5 and V is TRBV5-4; D may be TRBD2 (6 bases). The CDR3 runs to 14 residues. The V end was cut by 0 bases, the J end by 1 base, with 7 bases between. CDR1 and CDR2 (germline): SGHNT, YYREEE (reference sequence). The CDR3 here is CASSLGLVQETQYF. The DNA of the CDR3 is TGTGCCAGCAGCTTGGGACTAGTCCAAGAGACCCAGTACTTC.

The gene calls are TRBV7-2 and TRBJ1-1; D is unclear. The CDR3 sequence is 11 residues long. The V gene lost 3 bases and the J gene lost 3 bases, with 2 bases spanning the gap. The germline CDR1 and CDR2 sequences are SGHTA and FQGNSA. As DNA, the CDR3 is TGTGCCAGCAGCTTGCACACTGAAGCTTTCTTT. Amino acids: CASSLHTEAFF. Full variable domain (remainder filled in from reference TRBV7-2 and TRBJ1-1): GAGVSQSPSNKVTEKGKDVELRCDPISGHTALYWYRQSLGQGLEFLIYFQGNSAPDKSGLPSDRFSAERTGGSVSTLTIQRTQQEDSAVYLCASSLHTEAFFGQGTRLTVV.

This chain uses TRBV7-2 with TRBJ1-1; D ambiguous. In germline, CDR1 is SGHTA, CDR2 FQGNSA. Trimming stripped 2 bases from V and 3 bases from J, with 7 bases between. The CDR3 sequence is 13 residues long. The chain's CDR3 is CASSLRTDTEAFF. The DNA for the CDR3 is TGTGCCAGCAGCTTACGGACGGACACTGAAGCTTTCTTT.

This clone has a single count. V usage is TRBV28 and J usage is TRBJ1-5; D possibly corresponds to TRBD1 (6 bases). The V gene lost 6 bases and the J gene lost 4 bases, with 16 bases spanning the gap. The CDR3 has 15 amino acids. Germline CDR1 and CDR2: MDHEN and SYDVKM. CDR3 region: CASSKGGWGNQPQHF. The CDR3 region has the DNA TGTGCCAGCAGCAAAGGGGGGTGGGGGAATCAGCCCCAGCATTTT.

This chain uses TRBV6-5 with TRBJ1-2, with D unclear. This CDR3 spans 12 amino acids. V lost 8 bases, J lost 3 bases, and 10 bases lay in between. Looked up from germline, CDR1 is MNHEY and CDR2 is SVGAGI. CDR3 loop: CASQRRDYGYTF. The CDR3 DNA reads as TGTGCCAGCCAGCGACGGGACTATGGCTACACCTTC.